The 21 T cell receptor beta chains reported below all come from one sample, sequenced in a study of cytomegalovirus exposure and HLA in healthy donors. Sequencing used immunoSEQ multiplex PCR; TCRdb keeps in-frame clones, though not all of them. Seen here are under 95,000 clones, about 94% observed once, and the top ten hold roughly 2.1%. Sequences were obtained from PBMCs. The receptors were gathered from a woman between 18 and 29 years old in good health and CMV-seronegative.

This chain links TRBV30 with TRBJ2-5, with TRBD2 matching over 13 bases. Germline trimming cut 0 bases from V and 1 base from J; bases unmatched to any gene: 2. This CDR3 is built from 16 residues. Per germline, CDR1 GTSNPN and CDR2 SVGIG (reference sequence). The CDR3 DNA reads as TGTGCCTGGAGTGTACTAGCGGGGGGGGCCCAAGAGACCCAGTACTTC. This translates into CAWSVLAGGAQETQYF.

V usage is TRBV2 and J usage is TRBJ2-5, with 12 bases that match TRBD2. J was trimmed by 5 bases and V by 5 bases; bases with no gene match: 6. The V gene's germline CDR1 is SNHLY and CDR2 FYNNEI. This CDR3 is 15 amino acids long. As DNA, the CDR3 is TGTGCCAGCAGTCCCCGACTAGCGGGGGCTGAGACCCAGTACTTC. Its protein is CASSPRLAGAETQYF.

V usage is TRBV6-6 and J usage is TRBJ2-3, with no clear D. V shed 6 bases and J shed 2 bases, with 15 bases lying between them. The CDR3 has 15 amino acids. CDR1 and CDR2 from the germline V gene are MNHNY and SVGAGI (reference sequence). The CDR3 DNA sequence: TGTGCCAGCAGCAAAACGACTGGATACACAGATACGCAGTATTTT. This gives the protein CASSKTTGYTDTQYF.

The rearrangement links TRBV19 to TRBJ1-2; 10 nucleotides match TRBD1. The CDR3 consists of 20 residues. Looked up from germline, CDR1 is LNHDA and CDR2 is SQIVND (reference sequence). Trimming at V came to 0 bases and at J to 3 bases, leaving 16 bases not matched to a gene. Written as DNA, the CDR3 is TGTGCCAGTAGTATAGAACGGTCGGGGACAGGGGTATTCTACTACTATGGCTACACCTTC. Translating gives CASSIERSGTGVFYYYGYTF.

The chain is built from TRBV27 and TRBJ2-6; D is unclear. Germline V gene data show CDR1 as MNHEY and CDR2 as SMNVEV (reference sequence). This CDR3 is built from 13 residues. V was shortened by 8 bases and J by 2 bases, with 7 bases between the two germline ends. The chain's CDR3 is CASLSAGANVLTF. The CDR3 DNA reads as TGTGCCAGCTTATCGGCTGGGGCCAACGTCCTGACTTTC.

This rearrangement joins TRBV2 to TRBJ1-2; D is unclear. Trimming left V 2 bases short and J 5 bases short, with 9 bases between. In germline, CDR1 is SNHLY, CDR2 FYNNEI. This CDR3 has 13 residues. CDR3 in DNA: TGTGCCAGCAGTGAACTAACAGCATATGGCTACACCTTC. This sequence encodes CASSELTAYGYTF.

This chain joins TRBV7-8 and TRBJ2-7, with 9 nucleotides matching TRBD2. Germline V gene data show CDR1 as SGHVS and CDR2 as FQNEAQ. CDR3 length: 14 residues. J was trimmed by 4 bases and V by 5 bases; bases with no gene match: 6. Here the CDR3 DNA reads TGTGCCAGCAGCCCGGGACTAGCAGCTTACGAGCAGTACTTC. As protein: CASSPGLAAYEQYF.

This clone was seen just once. The J gene is TRBJ2-3, the V gene TRBV28; possible D gene TRBD2, 5 bases. This CDR3 has 13 amino acids. The germline V gene encodes CDR1 MDHEN and CDR2 SYDVKM. Trimming removed 5 bases from V and 5 bases from J, with 11 bases in between. CDR3 loop: CASSHATIDTQYF. The CDR3 region has the DNA TGTGCCAGCAGTCACGCGACTATAGATACGCAGTATTTT. The full variable domain, in which reference TRBV28 and TRBJ2-3 provide the parts outside the CDR3, is DVKVTQSSRYLVKRTGEKVFLECVQDMDHENMFWYRQDPGLGLRLIYFSYDVKMKEKGDIPEGYSVSREKKERFSLILESASTNQTSMYLCASSHATIDTQYFGPGTRLTVL.

The chain employs TRBV6-5 and TRBJ1-2; D remains ambiguous. Germline CDR1 and CDR2: MNHEY and SVGAGI. This CDR3 is built from 14 residues. V shed 5 bases and J shed 4 bases, with 14 bases lying between them. The chain's CDR3 is CASSGDVRGYGYTF. CDR3 in DNA: TGTGCCAGCAGTGGAGACGTACGGGGCTATGGCTACACCTTC.

The V and J genes are TRBV6-1 and TRBJ1-1, with D possibly matching TRBD1 (6 bases). This CDR3 is built from 13 residues. V lost 5 bases and J lost 6, with 13 bases in between. The germline V gene has CDR1 MNHNS and CDR2 SASEGT. CDR3 loop: CASSQIRGAEAFF. DNA for the CDR3: TGTGCCAGCAGTCAAATCAGGGGCGCTGAAGCTTTCTTT.

This clone was recorded once. The rearrangement joins TRBV19 to TRBJ1-4; 11 bases match TRBD1. V lost 5 bases, J lost 11 bases, and 4 bases stayed unmatched. The CDR3 runs to 13 residues. CDR1 and CDR2 (germline): LNHDA, SQIVND (reference sequence). The CDR3 DNA reads TGTGCCAGTAGTGGGGACAGGGGGACGAAACTGTTTTTT. Amino acid sequence: CASSGDRGTKLFF.

The V and J genes are TRBV6-5 and TRBJ2-5, with TRBD2 as a possible D gene (5 bases). CDR1 is MNHEY, CDR2 SVGAGI, per germline. There are 15 residues in the CDR3. The V gene lost 6 bases and the J gene lost 0 bases, with 14 bases spanning the gap. The chain's CDR3 is CASREDGPYQETQYF. CDR3 nucleotide sequence: TGTGCCAGCAGGGAGGACGGACCGTACCAAGAGACCCAGTACTTC.

The chain combines TRBV4-2 with TRBJ2-3; 16 nucleotides align to TRBD2. CDR3 length: 16 amino acids. CDR1 is LGHNA and CDR2 is YNFKEQ in the germline V gene. Trimming took 5 bases from V and 6 from J; bases not matched to a gene: 5. CDR3 in DNA: TGTGCCAGCAGCACTGGGACTAGCGGGGGGGCGGATACGCAGTATTTT. Translated: CASSTGTSGGADTQYF.

The chain is built from TRBV12-5 and TRBJ2-5; 8 bases are a match to TRBD2. V trimming: 0 bases; J trimming: 2 bases; junction bases outside the gene matches: 14. The CDR3 is 19 residues long. CDR1 is LGHNT and CDR2 is FRNRAP in the germline V gene. The CDR3 nucleotides read TGTGCTAGTGGTTTGGTACGTGACGGGAGGGCCTCCGTACAAGAGACCCAGTACTTC. Translating gives CASGLVRDGRASVQETQYF.

This sequence joins TRBV6-6 and TRBJ1-1; D call uncertain. Germline CDR1 is MNHNY and CDR2 is SVGAGI (reference sequence). The CDR3 is 12 amino acids. Trimming took 1 base from V and 7 from J, leaving 7 bases between them. CDR3 in amino acids: CASSYYAGEAFF. For the CDR3, the DNA is TGTGCCAGCAGTTACTACGCAGGTGAAGCTTTCTTT.

This rearrangement joins TRBV6-1 to TRBJ1-2, with 9 nucleotides matching TRBD1. Unmatched junction bases numbered 6, after V lost 6 bases and J lost 4 bases. The CDR3 totals 14 residues. Germline CDR1 is MNHNS and CDR2 is SASEGT. For the CDR3, the DNA is TGTGCCAGCAGACGTCCGGGACAGGGCTATGGCTACACCTTC. This encodes CASRRPGQGYGYTF.

The chain uses TRBV7-2 and TRBJ1-2, with 8 bases aligning to TRBD1. Germline CDR1 SGHTA, CDR2 FQGNSA. J was trimmed by 5 bases and V by 5 bases; bases with no gene match: 10. CDR3 length: 15 residues. The DNA for the CDR3 is TGTGCCAGCAGCATCGGACAGGGAAGAGGGTATGGCTACACCTTC. This gives the protein CASSIGQGRGYGYTF.

The gene calls are TRBV21-1 and TRBJ2-3; the D segment call TRBD2 is taken from the table without a DNA check. TRBV21-1 is an annotated pseudogene. The CDR3 spans 18 residues. CDR3 region: CASSKALTKGESTDTQYF. CDR3 nucleotide sequence: TGTGCCAGCAGCAAAGCTCTAACTAAGGGAGAAAGCACAGATACGCAGTATTTT.

V is TRBV6-5 and J is TRBJ2-7; D is perhaps TRBD1 (6 bases). Trimming stripped 5 bases from V and 0 bases from J, with 11 bases between. Germline V gives CDR1 MNHEY, CDR2 SVGAGI. This CDR3 has 14 residues. The CDR3 sequence is CASSTRQVSYEQYF. For the CDR3, the DNA is TGTGCCAGCAGTACGCGACAGGTCTCCTACGAGCAGTACTTC.

This clone occurred once. V usage is TRBV27 and J usage is TRBJ2-7; D may be TRBD2 (5 bases). CDR3 size: 16 residues. Germline CDR1 reads MNHEY; CDR2 reads SMNVEV (reference sequence). Trimming removed 5 bases at V and 3 bases at J, with 20 bases between. CDR3 amino acids: CASSPSYRESNYEQYF. The CDR3 DNA is TGTGCCAGCAGTCCCTCCTATCGGGAATCAAACTACGAGCAGTACTTC.

The chain links TRBV6-5 to TRBJ1-1, with TRBD1 matching over 7 bases. CDR3 length: 13 amino acids. The V segment lost 7 bases and the J segment 8 bases; nucleotides outside the gene matches: 10. The germline gives CDR1 MNHEY, CDR2 SVGAGI. The CDR3, as DNA: TGTGCCAGCACCACAGGGGTTCCCACCGAAGCTTTCTTT. Translated: CASTTGVPTEAFF.